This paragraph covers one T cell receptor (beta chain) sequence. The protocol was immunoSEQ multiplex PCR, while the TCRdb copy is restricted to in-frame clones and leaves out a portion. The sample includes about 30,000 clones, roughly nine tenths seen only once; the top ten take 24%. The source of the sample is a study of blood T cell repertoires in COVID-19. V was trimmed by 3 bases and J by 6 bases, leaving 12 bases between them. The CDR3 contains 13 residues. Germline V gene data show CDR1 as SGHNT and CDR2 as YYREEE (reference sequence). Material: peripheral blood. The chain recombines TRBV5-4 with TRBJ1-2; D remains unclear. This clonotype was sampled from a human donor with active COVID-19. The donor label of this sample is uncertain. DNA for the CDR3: TGTGCCAGCAGCTCTCCCGCCGGGAATGGCTACACCTTC. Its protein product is CASSSPAGNGYTF.